This T cell receptor beta chain was captured in a study of control samples from healthy donors and cancer patients. The V segment lost 5 bases and the J segment 4 bases; nucleotides outside the gene matches: 8. Germline values: CDR1 MNHEY, CDR2 SVGAGI. The length of the CDR3 is 15 residues. Method: immunoSEQ multiplex PCR; TCRdb's copy keeps in-frame clones and lacks some. Altogether under 130,000 clones are present, approximately 90% being singletons, with the ten largest covering 19%. This receptor was obtained from a man aged 60 to 75 with lung cancer. V gene TRBV6-5 combines with J gene TRBJ1-3; TRBD1 matches 7 bases. Input material: PBMCs. The CDR3 region is CASSMRGLEGNTIYF. The CDR3 DNA reads as TGTGCCAGCAGTATGAGGGGGCTGGAAGGAAACACCATATATTTT.